The rows below give T cell receptor beta chains drawn from one sample of a study of shared clonotypes between healthy human individuals. Clones were sequenced by immunoSEQ multiplex PCR, and TCRdb holds only the in-frame ones, with some missing. The sample consists of over a million clones, roughly 96% of them appearing once. The source material was naive CD4+ T cells sorted from blood. The origin of the receptors is a man aged 30 to 39 in good health. CDR3s include the opening cysteine and the closing phenylalanine or tryptophan.

V	CDR3
TRBV10-3	CAISASREGGTDTQYF
TRBV11-2	CASSLGERSNQPQHF
TRBV5-1	CASSVGEPEQFF
TRBV30	CAWSIGGNYGYTF
TRBV7-8	CASSLRAGVIHEQYF
TRBV18	CASSQTGTEYGYTF
TRBV18	CASSPRTQSNEKLFF
TRBV10-3	CAISDTSGRAGEQFF
TRBV11-2	CASSRLAGYTGELFF
TRBV28	CASSPLNGGLAGTYEQYF
TRBV5-1	CASSFSKTGYEQYF
TRBV2	CASSETRLLGLF
TRBV10-3	CAIRVRTSNYGYTF
TRBV5-1	CASSLNTYEQYF
TRBV9	CASSVRQGGGSTDTQYF
TRBV2	CASSDRGSGELFF
TRBV18	CASSPSGQGNEKLFF
TRBV5-4	CASSRGTGGSGANVLTF